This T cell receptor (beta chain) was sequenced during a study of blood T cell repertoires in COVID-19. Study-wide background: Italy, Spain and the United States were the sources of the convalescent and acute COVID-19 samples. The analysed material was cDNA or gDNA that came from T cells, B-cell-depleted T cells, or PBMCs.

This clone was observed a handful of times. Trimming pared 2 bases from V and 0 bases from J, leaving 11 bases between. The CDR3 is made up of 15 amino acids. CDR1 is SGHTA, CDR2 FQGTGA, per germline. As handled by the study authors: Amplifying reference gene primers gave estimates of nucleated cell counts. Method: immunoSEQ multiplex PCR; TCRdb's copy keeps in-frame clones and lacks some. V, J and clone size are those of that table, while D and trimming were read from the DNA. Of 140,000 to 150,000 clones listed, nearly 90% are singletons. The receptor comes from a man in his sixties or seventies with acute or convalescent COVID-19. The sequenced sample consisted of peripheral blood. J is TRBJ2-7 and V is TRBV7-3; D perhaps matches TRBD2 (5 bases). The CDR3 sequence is CASSLLAESSYEQYF. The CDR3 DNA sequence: TGTGCCAGCAGCTTACTAGCAGAGAGCTCCTACGAGCAGTACTTC.